This T cell receptor beta chain was retrieved from a study of cytomegalovirus exposure and HLA in healthy donors. A few counts support this clone. What it binds is not known. Germline V gives CDR1 MGHRA, CDR2 YSYEKL. The CDR3 totals 15 residues. V was cut by 3 bases and J by 0 bases, with 9 bases left in between. Amplification used 60 Vbeta primers and 13 Jbeta primers. The method was immunoSEQ multiplex PCR; TCRdb's version includes in-frame clones alone and lacks a portion of them. The table includes roughly 130,000 clones, over 65% detected once. Study-level findings and limits: TCR beta V- and J-gene trimming was later associated with a missense DCLRE1C variant. Presence/absence analyses assumed roughly uniform sequencing depth across donors, which may not hold.

Although they were nominally healthy when sampled, donors likely had unrecorded immune exposures. The chain employs TRBV4-1 and TRBJ2-4; D is possibly TRBD1 (6 bases). This TCR was recovered from a woman aged 40 to 55 in good health and CMV-seropositive. The sequencing input was PBMCs. The CDR3 here is CASSQDRLAKNIQYF. The CDR3 DNA reads TGCGCCAGCAGCCAGGACAGACTAGCCAAAAACATTCAGTACTTC.